A single T cell receptor (beta chain) is shown here with its context. The ends were cut back, 4 bases at V and 4 bases at J, with 17 bases in the middle. The V gene's germline CDR1 is SEHNR and CDR2 FQNEAQ (reference sequence). CDR3 length equals 17 residues. The data stem from a study of Ad26.COV2.S vaccination and SARS-CoV-2 variants. Overall study context: The vaccine Ad26.COV2.S was put into the muscle once, or twice with 56 days between.

Treatment indicated: about 20 received Ad26.COV2.S at low or high dose, single or two shots; 5 received placebo; per-sample allocation not given. Sampling was done on day 63 after the first vaccine or placebo injection. Aged 18-55 years, donor was enrolled in Boston in about 2020. Profiled with immunoSEQ multiplex PCR; TCRdb holds only in-frame clones, not every one. This repertoire shows hundreds of thousands of clones, 70% to 90% found once; its top ten account for about 3.1%. This TCR came from a person aged 18 to 65 who received the Ad26.COV2.S COVID-19 vaccine or a placebo. The V and J genes are TRBV7-9 and TRBJ2-6, with D unclear. Sample: peripheral blood, taken in a trial of Ad26.COV2.S vaccine versus placebo. For the CDR3, the DNA is TGTGCCAGCAGCTCCCAGCTTAGTGATTCGGGGGCCAACGTCCTGACTTTC. It yields the protein CASSSQLSDSGANVLTF. The full variable domain, with the rest looked up from reference TRBV7-9 and TRBJ2-6, is DTGVSQNPRHKITKRGQNVTFRCDPISEHNRLYWYRQTLGQGPEFLTYFQNEAQLEKSRLLSDRFSAERPKGSFSTLEIQRTEQGDSAMYLCASSSQLSDSGANVLTFGAGSRLTVL.